Following are 28 T cell receptor beta chains from one sample sequenced in a study of T cells in Graves' hyperthyroidism and ophthalmopathy. Amplified TCR beta CDR3 regions derived from RNA transcripts. Researchers ran a first-round RT-PCR on the TCR CDR3 using the HTBI primer set. TCRdb re-derived calls from the multiplex PCR reads in MiXCR, one entry per CDR3 protein. Found here are around 420,000 distinct CDR3 sequences, 15% to 19% of them singletons; the top ten hold approximately 7.5%. Input material: blood. These receptors were taken from a woman aged 18-29 years with Graves' hyperthyroidism.

The V call is TRBV7-2, the J call TRBJ1-2; 8 bases are shared with TRBD1. The germline gives CDR1 SGHTA, CDR2 FQGNSA. CDR3 length: 15 residues. The trim removed 2 bases at V and 8 bases at J, leaving 10 bases unmatched. CDR3 coding DNA: TGTGCCAGCAGCTTAAGTGGCGCAGGGGGCGGCGGCTACACCTTC. Translating gives CASSLSGAGGGGYTF.

Ten or more counts support this clonotype. The rearrangement links TRBV30 to TRBJ2-1; maybe TRBD2 (5 bases). V lost 4 bases, J lost 6 bases, and 10 bases lay in between. Germline V gene sequence: CDR1 GTSNPN, CDR2 SVGIG (reference sequence). The CDR3 sequence is 12 residues long. The CDR3 DNA is TGTGCCTGGATGGGAGTGGGCAATGAGCAGTTCTTC. Translated: CAWMGVGNEQFF.

This clonotype has at least ten counts. The V gene is TRBV5-8, the J gene TRBJ1-6; the D gene is possibly TRBD1 (5 bases). V lost 4 bases, J lost 11 bases, and 13 bases lay in between. Per the germline V gene, CDR1 is SGHTS and CDR2 is YDEGEE. This CDR3 is built from 13 residues. Here the CDR3 DNA reads TGTGCCAGCAGCCGGGACCGCGAGGCACCCCTCCACTTT. Its translation: CASSRDREAPLHF.

In its sample, this clonotype was seen many times. One end of the junction varies from germline; a read error may be responsible. CDR3 loop: CASSLTGTSSHEQYF. CDR3 in DNA: TGTGCCAGCAGTTTAACCGGGACTAGCTCCCACGAGCAGTACTTC. The rearrangement links TRBV6-5 to TRBJ2-7, with TRBD2 matching over 9 bases. CDR3 length: 15 residues. CDR1 is MNHEY and CDR2 is SVGAGI in the germline V gene.

This clonotype was found a few times. This rearrangement joins TRBV4-1 to TRBJ2-2, with TRBD2 matching over 10 bases. V was clipped by 4 bases and J by 4 bases; unmatched bases: 6. CDR1 is MGHRA and CDR2 is YSYEKL in the germline V gene. This CDR3 is 16 amino acids long. The CDR3 reads CASSPTLAGVTGELFF. The CDR3 DNA reads TGCGCCAGCAGCCCCACCCTAGCGGGAGTCACCGGGGAGCTGTTTTTT.

This clonotype appeared many times. V usage is TRBV2 and J usage is TRBJ2-3; 7 nucleotides match TRBD1. Germline assignment: CDR1 SNHLY and CDR2 FYNNEI. Unmatched junction bases numbered 11, after V lost 6 bases and J lost 8 bases. This CDR3 is 14 amino acids long. The CDR3 DNA sequence: TGTGCCAGCAGGCCCGGACAGGTGTTAGGTACGCAGTATTTT. It translates to CASRPGQVLGTQYF.

This clonotype was counted ten times or more. The chain has TRBV3-1 and TRBJ2-5; 10 bases fit TRBD2. This CDR3 has 19 amino acids. The V segment lost 1 base and the J segment 4 bases; nucleotides outside the gene matches: 15. Germline loops: CDR1 LGHDT, CDR2 YNNKEL (reference sequence). In nucleotides, the CDR3 is TGTGCCAGCAGCCAAGTAAGGCTAGCGGGAGTGCCCCTCGGAGAGACCCAGTACTTC. It encodes CASSQVRLAGVPLGETQYF.

The chain carries TRBV5-1 and TRBJ2-7, with D perhaps assigned TRBD1 or TRBD2 (5 bases each). The germline CDR1 and CDR2 sequences are SGHRS and YFSETQ. CDR3 size: 13 residues. V dropped 5 bases and J dropped 3 bases, with 12 bases sitting between them. DNA for the CDR3: TGCGCCAGCAGGTCGGGGACCGGCTACGAGCAGTACTTC. This sequence encodes CASRSGTGYEQYF.

The rearrangement joins TRBV27 to TRBJ1-2; TRBD1 matches at 7 bases. Trimming at V came to 5 bases and at J to 5 bases, leaving 8 bases not matched to a gene. Germline V gene lookup returns CDR1 MNHEY and CDR2 SMNVEV (reference sequence). This CDR3 is built from 14 residues. The CDR3 DNA reads as TGTGCCAGCAGTGCGGGACAGTTTAGGTATGGCTACACCTTC. It is translated as CASSAGQFRYGYTF.

This clonotype was observed a handful of times. The genes are TRBV7-2 and TRBJ2-3; D ambiguous. The CDR3 is 14 residues long. The V and J ends lost 6 bases and 1 base respectively, with 11 bases between them. Germline V gene lookup returns CDR1 SGHTA and CDR2 FQGNSA. The CDR3 coding sequence is TGTGCCAGCAGTATCAATCCCCGCACAGATACGCAGTATTTT. Translation gives CASSINPRTDTQYF. The full variable domain, its missing parts supplied by reference TRBV7-2 and TRBJ2-3, is GAGVSQSPSNKVTEKGKDVELRCDPISGHTALYWYRQSLGQGLEFLIYFQGNSAPDKSGLPSDRFSAERTGGSVSTLTIQRTQQEDSAVYLCASSINPRTDTQYFGPGTRLTVL.

The V gene is TRBV7-9, the J gene TRBJ2-1; D may be TRBD2 (5 bases). Looked up from germline, CDR1 is SEHNR and CDR2 is FQNEAQ (reference sequence). The V end was cut by 5 bases, the J end by 5 bases, with 13 bases between. This CDR3 has 14 amino acids. CDR3 loop: CASSLDAGDNEQFF. For the CDR3, the DNA is TGTGCCAGCAGCCTAGACGCCGGGGACAATGAGCAGTTCTTC.

This chain joins TRBV6-1 and TRBJ1-4; weak D call: TRBD1 (5 bases). CDR3 length: 14 residues. Germline V gene lookup returns CDR1 MNHNS and CDR2 SASEGT. V was shortened by 8 bases and J by 0 bases, with 10 bases between the two germline ends. The CDR3 nucleotides are TGTGCCAGCCGTGTGACAGCAACTAATGAAAAACTGTTTTTT. Translation: CASRVTATNEKLFF.

The chain links TRBV6-6 to TRBJ1-3, with 8 bases that match TRBD1. The CDR3 is made up of 15 amino acids. The junction had 2 bases not matched to a gene; V was cut back by 0 bases and J by 4 bases. CDR1 MNHNY and CDR2 SVGAGI come from the germline V gene (reference sequence). In DNA, the CDR3 is TGTGCCAGCAGTTACTCGAGACAGGGGGGAAACACCATATATTTT. It is translated as CASSYSRQGGNTIYF.

This clonotype was observed a handful of times. This chain joins TRBV27 and TRBJ2-7; maybe TRBD1 (7 bases). The CDR3 sequence is 14 residues long. V gave up 4 bases and J gave up 5 bases, with 15 bases separating them. Germline loops: CDR1 MNHEY, CDR2 SMNVEV (reference sequence). CDR3 sequence (DNA): TGTGCCAGCAGTTCTAGGCAGGGGGGACACGAGCAGTACTTC. It translates to CASSSRQGGHEQYF.

The chain links TRBV11-2 to TRBJ2-2; possible D gene TRBD2, 6 bases. CDR1 SGHAT and CDR2 FQNNGV come from the germline V gene. V lost 5 bases to trimming and J lost 2 bases, with 15 bases between them. This CDR3 is built from 16 residues. This chain's CDR3 is CASSPGTGANTGELFF. In DNA form, the CDR3 reads TGTGCCAGCAGCCCCGGGACTGGGGCCAACACCGGGGAGCTGTTTTTT. Together with reference TRBV11-2 and TRBJ2-2, the CDR3 gives the full variable domain: EAGVAQSPRYKIIEKRQSVAFWCNPISGHATLYWYQQILGQGPKLLIQFQNNGVVDDSQLPKDRFSAERLKGVDSTLKIQPAKLEDSAVYLCASSPGTGANTGELFFGEGSRLTVL.

This clonotype was detected many times. CDR3 sequence (DNA): TGTGCCAGCAGCTTGCGCCGGAGTAATTCACCCCTCCACTTT. Encoded protein: CASSLRRSNSPLHF. The V call is TRBV7-9, the J call TRBJ1-6; no clear D gene. Looked up from germline, CDR1 is SEHNR and CDR2 is FQNEAQ (reference sequence). Trimming took off 3 bases at V and 6 bases at J, with 9 bases between the two ends. The CDR3 has 14 residues.

The sample holds many counts of this clonotype. The V and J genes are TRBV5-6 and TRBJ2-1; tentatively, D is TRBD1 (6 bases). V was clipped by 2 bases and J by 7 bases, with 13 bases between them. This CDR3 comprises 14 residues. From germline, CDR1 is SGHDT and CDR2 YYEEEE. CDR3 amino acids: CASSLGQGWNEQFF. For the CDR3, the DNA is TGTGCCAGCAGCTTAGGGCAGGGGTGGAATGAGCAGTTCTTC.

This clonotype appeared many times. The chain joins TRBV30 to TRBJ2-1; the match to TRBD2 covers 9 bases. Germline CDR1 and CDR2: GTSNPN and SVGIG (reference sequence). CDR3 size: 15 residues. J lost 6 bases, V lost 4 bases, and 10 bases had no gene match. CDR3 in amino acids: CAWTIGTSQPNEQFF. In nucleotides, the CDR3 is TGTGCCTGGACCATTGGGACTAGCCAACCCAATGAGCAGTTCTTC.

This clonotype was found many times. The chain carries TRBV28 and TRBJ2-1, with 12 positions matching TRBD2. The V segment lost 4 bases and the J segment 5 bases; nucleotides outside the gene matches: 0. Per germline, CDR1 MDHEN and CDR2 SYDVKM. The CDR3 length is 14 residues. The CDR3 sequence: CASSSSGGDNEQFF. The DNA for the CDR3 is TGTGCCAGCAGTTCTAGCGGGGGGGACAATGAGCAGTTCTTC. Together with reference TRBV28 and TRBJ2-1, the CDR3 gives the full variable domain: DVKVTQSSRYLVKRTGEKVFLECVQDMDHENMFWYRQDPGLGLRLIYFSYDVKMKEKGDIPEGYSVSREKKERFSLILESASTNQTSMYLCASSSSGGDNEQFFGPGTRLTVL.

The rearrangement links TRBV18 to TRBJ1-6, with a possible D match to TRBD1 (5 bases). This CDR3 spans 16 amino acids. Between the trimmed V and J ends, which lost 5 bases and 8 bases, there was a span of 19 bases. From germline, CDR1 is KGHSH and CDR2 LQKENI. This CDR3 reads CASSAIDQGGHSPLHF. Written as DNA, the CDR3 is TGTGCCAGCTCAGCGATAGATCAGGGAGGTCATTCACCCCTCCACTTT.

This clonotype occurred a few times. Given a much more abundant clone one base away, this may be a read error. CDR3 nucleotides: TGTGCCTGGAACATAGGGCTCGGGGGCGAGCAGTACTTC. This codes for CAWNIGLGGEQYF. The chain couples TRBV30 to TRBJ2-7; weak D call: TRBD2 (6 bases). The CDR3 is 13 residues long. Trimming shortened V by 4 bases and J by 6 bases, and 16 bases separated the two germline ends. CDR1 is GTSNPN and CDR2 is SVGIG in the germline V gene (reference sequence).

This clonotype was picked up a small number of times. The V and J genes are TRBV19 and TRBJ2-3; a weak D match, TRBD1 (5 bases). There are 14 residues in the CDR3. Trimming took 11 bases from V and 4 from J, leaving 19 bases between them. The V gene's germline CDR1 is LNHDA and CDR2 SQIVND (reference sequence). Here the CDR3 reads CAVQGPPGSDTQYF. The CDR3 bases are TGTGCCGTCCAGGGTCCCCCGGGTTCAGATACGCAGTATTTT. Filled out from reference TRBV19 and TRBJ2-3, the complete variable domain reads DGGITQSPKYLFRKEGQNVTLSCEQNLNHDAMYWYRQDPGQGLRLIYYSQIVNDFQKGDIAEGYSVSREKKESFPLTVTSAQKNPTAFYLCAVQGPPGSDTQYFGPGTRLTVL.

This clonotype was seen many times. The chain links TRBV27 to TRBJ1-2; tentatively, D is TRBD1 (5 bases). The length of the CDR3 is 15 residues. Trimming cost V 6 bases and J 2 bases, with 16 bases left between them. CDR1 is MNHEY, CDR2 SMNVEV, per germline (reference sequence). The DNA of the CDR3 is TGTGCCAGCAGGCAACAAGCCAGGGCGAACTATGGCTACACCTTC. It is translated as CASRQQARANYGYTF.

There are many counts of this clonotype. The DNA for the CDR3 is TGTGCTAGTGGTTTGGTATCCGGGACAGGGAAAGAGACCCAGTACTTC. Its translation: CASGLVSGTGKETQYF. The chain uses TRBV12-5 and TRBJ2-5, with 9 bases matching TRBD1. The V gene end was trimmed by 0 bases and the J gene end by 3 bases; junction bases not matched to a gene: 5. Germline CDR1 and CDR2: LGHNT and FRNRAP. This CDR3 region has 16 residues.

In this sample, this clonotype turned up many times. CDR3 sequence: CASSSGRGRGYTF. The CDR3 DNA sequence: TGTGCCAGCAGTTCTGGGAGGGGAAGGGGCTACACCTTC. The V gene is TRBV6-1, the J gene TRBJ1-2; possibly TRBD1 for D (5 bases). The germline V and J ends were trimmed by 5 bases and 8 bases, with 15 bases remaining between them. CDR1 MNHNS and CDR2 SASEGT come from the germline V gene. The CDR3 is 13 residues long.

There are many counts of this clonotype. The chain combines TRBV7-2 with TRBJ2-3, with TRBD2 matching 12 bases. The CDR3 length is 15 residues. Germline V lookup: CDR1 SGHTA, CDR2 FQGNSA. Trimming took 5 bases from V and 2 from J; bases not matched to a gene: 2. The CDR3 nucleotides are TGTGCCAGCAGCACTAGCGGGGGGCCCACAGATACGCAGTATTTT. This encodes CASSTSGGPTDTQYF.

This chain links TRBV12-3 or TRBV12-4 with TRBJ2-3; tentatively, D is TRBD2 (5 bases). This CDR3 is 18 amino acids long. V lost 0 bases to trimming and J lost 1 base, with 17 bases between them. The CDR3 protein is CASSLAVRTFSGTDTQYF. The CDR3 DNA reads as TGTGCCAGCAGTTTAGCGGTAAGGACTTTCTCTGGCACAGATACGCAGTATTTT.

This clonotype was counted between two and nine times. This chain connects TRBV5-1 to TRBJ2-7; D gene uncertain. Trimming took 2 bases from V and 4 from J, leaving 16 bases between them. There are 15 residues in the CDR3. Germline-derived CDR1 and CDR2 are SGHRS and YFSETQ. The CDR3 loop is CASSLTVGLRYEQYF. The CDR3, as DNA: TGCGCCAGCAGCTTAACGGTAGGGCTAAGGTACGAGCAGTACTTC.